The present entry profiles one T cell receptor beta chain with its context. Antigen: not known. The CDR3 consists of 12 residues. Germline CDR1 is SGHTS and CDR2 is YDEGEE. Deletions cut 3 bases from V and 2 bases from J, with 4 bases between. This entry comes from a study of OX40 agonist ivuxolimab in advanced cancers. Study overall: Hepatocellular carcinoma, melanoma, renal cell or head and neck cancer occurred in dose-escalation patients.

Notes on the study in general: Among T cells, CD8+ cells averaged more expanded clones than CD4+ cells.

Libraries were prepared by immunoSEQ multiplex PCR; TCRdb keeps only in-frame clonotypes and omits some of them. Here the sample spans about 82,000 clones, roughly 88% being singletons. The chain is built from TRBV5-8 and TRBJ2-3; D is undetermined. The material sequenced was CD4+ or CD8+ T cells sorted from blood, taken in a trial of the OX40 agonist ivuxolimab. The sequence came from an adult with an advanced solid tumor such as melanoma, head and neck, liver or kidney cancer. The CDR3 DNA follows: TGTGCCAGCAGCTCCACCACAGATACGCAGTATTTT. Amino acids: CASSSTTDTQYF.